The 3 T cell receptor beta chains below come from one sample, sequenced in a study of T cell changes during pregnancy in multiple sclerosis. Only in-frame clones appear in the TCRdb table, and some are missing; sequencing was by immunoSEQ multiplex PCR. Of some 36,000 clones in the sample, 85% to 95% were seen once. The material was CD4+ T cells from peripheral blood mononuclear cells, obtained in the second trimester of pregnancy. These receptors originate from a female donor with multiple sclerosis, enrolled in a pregnancy study.

This clone has just one count. This chain uses TRBV5-1 with TRBJ2-3; possible D gene TRBD2, 5 bases. The germline V and J ends were trimmed by 2 bases and 6 bases, with 19 bases remaining between them. Germline V lookup: CDR1 SGHRS, CDR2 YFSETQ. The length of the CDR3 is 16 residues. The CDR3 here is CASSFYGLRVGDTQYF. In DNA, the CDR3 is TGCGCCAGCAGCTTTTATGGTTTGCGGGTAGGGGATACGCAGTATTTT.

The DNA of the CDR3 is TGCGCCAGCAGCTTCGGGACTACGGTTCCCATCGAAGAGACCCAGTACTTC. It codes for CASSFGTTVPIEETQYF. The chain couples TRBV5-1 to TRBJ2-5; 7 bases match TRBD2. The CDR3 runs to 17 residues. J lost 3 bases, V lost 2 bases, and 13 bases had no gene match. CDR1 and CDR2 (germline): SGHRS, YFSETQ. The full variable domain, its missing parts supplied by reference TRBV5-1 and TRBJ2-5, is KAGVTQTPRYLIKTRGQQVTLSCSPISGHRSVSWYQQTPGQGLQFLFEYFSETQRNKGNFPGRFSGRQFSNSRSEMNVSTLELGDSALYLCASSFGTTVPIEETQYFGPGTRLLVL.

The V and J genes are TRBV7-2 and TRBJ1-2, with D uncertain. Germline loops: CDR1 SGHTA, CDR2 FQGNSA. The ends were cut back, 4 bases at V and 3 bases at J, with 15 bases in the middle. CDR3 size: 15 residues. The DNA of the CDR3 is TGTGCCAGCAGCTATTCCGCTAGTCATGACTATGGCTACACCTTC. Translation gives CASSYSASHDYGYTF.